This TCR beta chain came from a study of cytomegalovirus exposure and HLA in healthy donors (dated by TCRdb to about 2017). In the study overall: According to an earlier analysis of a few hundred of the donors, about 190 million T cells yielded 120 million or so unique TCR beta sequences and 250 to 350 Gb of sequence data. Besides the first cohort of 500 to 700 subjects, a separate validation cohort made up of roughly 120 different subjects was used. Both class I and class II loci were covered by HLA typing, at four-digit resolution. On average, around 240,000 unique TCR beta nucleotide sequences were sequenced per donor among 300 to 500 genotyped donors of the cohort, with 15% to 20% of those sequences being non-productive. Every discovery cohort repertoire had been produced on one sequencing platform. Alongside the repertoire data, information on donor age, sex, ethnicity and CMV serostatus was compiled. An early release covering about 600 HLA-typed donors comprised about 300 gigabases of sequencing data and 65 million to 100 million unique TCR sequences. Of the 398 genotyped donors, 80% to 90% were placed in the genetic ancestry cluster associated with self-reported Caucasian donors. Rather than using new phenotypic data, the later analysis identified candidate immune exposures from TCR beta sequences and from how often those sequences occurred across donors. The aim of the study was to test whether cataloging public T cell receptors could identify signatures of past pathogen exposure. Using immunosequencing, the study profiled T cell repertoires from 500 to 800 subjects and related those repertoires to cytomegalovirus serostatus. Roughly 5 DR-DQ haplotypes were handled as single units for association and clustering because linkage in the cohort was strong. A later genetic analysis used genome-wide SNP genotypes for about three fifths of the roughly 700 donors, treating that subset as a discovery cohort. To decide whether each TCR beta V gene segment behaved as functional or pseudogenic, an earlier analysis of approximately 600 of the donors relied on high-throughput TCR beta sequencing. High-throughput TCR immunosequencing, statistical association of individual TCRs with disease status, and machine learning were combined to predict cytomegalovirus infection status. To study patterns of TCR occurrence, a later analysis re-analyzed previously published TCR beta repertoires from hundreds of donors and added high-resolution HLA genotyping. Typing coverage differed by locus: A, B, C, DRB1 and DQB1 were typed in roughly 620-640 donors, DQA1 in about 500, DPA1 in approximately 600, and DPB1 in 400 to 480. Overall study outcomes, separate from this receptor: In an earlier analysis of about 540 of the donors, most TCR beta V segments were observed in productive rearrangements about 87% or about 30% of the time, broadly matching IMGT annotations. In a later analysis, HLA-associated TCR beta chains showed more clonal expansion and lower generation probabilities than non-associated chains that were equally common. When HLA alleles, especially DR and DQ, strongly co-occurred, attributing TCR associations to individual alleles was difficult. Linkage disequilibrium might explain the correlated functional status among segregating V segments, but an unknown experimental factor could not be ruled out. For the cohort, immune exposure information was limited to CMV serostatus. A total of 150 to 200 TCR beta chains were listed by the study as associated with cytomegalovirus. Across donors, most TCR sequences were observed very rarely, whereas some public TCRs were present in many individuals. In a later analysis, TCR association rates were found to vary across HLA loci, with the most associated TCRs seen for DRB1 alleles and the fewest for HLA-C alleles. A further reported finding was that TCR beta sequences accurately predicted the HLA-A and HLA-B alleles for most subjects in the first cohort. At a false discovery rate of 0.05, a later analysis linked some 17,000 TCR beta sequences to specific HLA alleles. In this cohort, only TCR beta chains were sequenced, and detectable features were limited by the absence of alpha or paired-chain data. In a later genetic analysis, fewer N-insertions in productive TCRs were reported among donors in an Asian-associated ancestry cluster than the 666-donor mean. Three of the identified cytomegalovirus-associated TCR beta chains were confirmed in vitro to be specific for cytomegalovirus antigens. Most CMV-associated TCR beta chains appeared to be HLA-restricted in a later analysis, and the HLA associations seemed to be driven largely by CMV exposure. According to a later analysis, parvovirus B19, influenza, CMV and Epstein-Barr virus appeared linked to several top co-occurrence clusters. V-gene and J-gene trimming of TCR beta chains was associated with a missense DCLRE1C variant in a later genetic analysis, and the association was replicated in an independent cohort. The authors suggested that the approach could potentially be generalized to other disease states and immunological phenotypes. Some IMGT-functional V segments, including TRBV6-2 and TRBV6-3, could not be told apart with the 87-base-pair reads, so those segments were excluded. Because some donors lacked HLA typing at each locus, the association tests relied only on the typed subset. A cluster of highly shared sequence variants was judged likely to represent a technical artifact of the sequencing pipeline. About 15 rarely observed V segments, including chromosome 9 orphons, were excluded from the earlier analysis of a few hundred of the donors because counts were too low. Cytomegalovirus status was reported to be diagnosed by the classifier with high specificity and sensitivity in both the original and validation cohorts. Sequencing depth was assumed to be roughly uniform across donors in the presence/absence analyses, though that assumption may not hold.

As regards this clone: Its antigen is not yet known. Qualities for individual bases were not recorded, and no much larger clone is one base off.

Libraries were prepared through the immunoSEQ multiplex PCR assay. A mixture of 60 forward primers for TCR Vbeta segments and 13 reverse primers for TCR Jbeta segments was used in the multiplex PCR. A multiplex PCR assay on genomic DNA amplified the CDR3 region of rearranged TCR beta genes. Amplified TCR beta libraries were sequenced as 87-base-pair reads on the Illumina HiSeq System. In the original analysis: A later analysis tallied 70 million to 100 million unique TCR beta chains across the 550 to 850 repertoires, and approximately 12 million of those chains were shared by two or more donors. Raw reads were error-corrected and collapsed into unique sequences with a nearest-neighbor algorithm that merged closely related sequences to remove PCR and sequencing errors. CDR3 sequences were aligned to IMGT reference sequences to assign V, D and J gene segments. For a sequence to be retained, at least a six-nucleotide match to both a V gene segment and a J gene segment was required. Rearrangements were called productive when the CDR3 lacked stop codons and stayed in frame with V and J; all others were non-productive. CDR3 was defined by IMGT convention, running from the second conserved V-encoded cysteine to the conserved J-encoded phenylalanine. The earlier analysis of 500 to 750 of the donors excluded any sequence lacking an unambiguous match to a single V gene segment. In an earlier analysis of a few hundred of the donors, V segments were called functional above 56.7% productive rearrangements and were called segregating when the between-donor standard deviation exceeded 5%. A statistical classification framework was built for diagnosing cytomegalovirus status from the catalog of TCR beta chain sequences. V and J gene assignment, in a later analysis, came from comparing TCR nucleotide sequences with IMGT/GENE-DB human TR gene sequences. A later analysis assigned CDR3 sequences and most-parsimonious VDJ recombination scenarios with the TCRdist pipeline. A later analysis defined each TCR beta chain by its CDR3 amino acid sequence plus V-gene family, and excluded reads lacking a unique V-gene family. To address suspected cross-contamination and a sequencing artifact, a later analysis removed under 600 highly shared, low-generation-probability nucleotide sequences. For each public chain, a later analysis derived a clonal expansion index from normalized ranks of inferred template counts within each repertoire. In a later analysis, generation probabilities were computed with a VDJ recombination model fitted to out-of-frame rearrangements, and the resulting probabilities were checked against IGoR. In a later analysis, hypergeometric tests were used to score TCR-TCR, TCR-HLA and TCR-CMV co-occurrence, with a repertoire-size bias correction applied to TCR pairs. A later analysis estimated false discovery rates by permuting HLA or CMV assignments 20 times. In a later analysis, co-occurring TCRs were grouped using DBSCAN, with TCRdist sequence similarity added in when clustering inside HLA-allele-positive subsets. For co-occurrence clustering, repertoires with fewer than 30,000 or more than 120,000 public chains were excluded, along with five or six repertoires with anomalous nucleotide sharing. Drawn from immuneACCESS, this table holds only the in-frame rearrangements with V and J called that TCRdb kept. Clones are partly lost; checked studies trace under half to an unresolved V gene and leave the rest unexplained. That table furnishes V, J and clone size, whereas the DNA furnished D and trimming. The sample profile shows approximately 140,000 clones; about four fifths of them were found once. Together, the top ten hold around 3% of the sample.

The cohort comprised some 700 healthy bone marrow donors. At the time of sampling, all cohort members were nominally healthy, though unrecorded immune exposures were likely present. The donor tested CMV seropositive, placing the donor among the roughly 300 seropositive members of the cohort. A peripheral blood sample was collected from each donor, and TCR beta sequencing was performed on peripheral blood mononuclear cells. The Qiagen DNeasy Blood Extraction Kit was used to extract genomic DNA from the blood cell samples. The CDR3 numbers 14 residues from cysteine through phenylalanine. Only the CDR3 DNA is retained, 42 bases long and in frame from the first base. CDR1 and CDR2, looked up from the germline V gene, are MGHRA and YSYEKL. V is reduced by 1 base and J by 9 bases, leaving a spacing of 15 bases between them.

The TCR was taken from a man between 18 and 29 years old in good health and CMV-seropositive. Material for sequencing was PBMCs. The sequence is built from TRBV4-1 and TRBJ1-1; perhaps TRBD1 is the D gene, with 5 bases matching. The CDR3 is CASSQVVAGTQAFF. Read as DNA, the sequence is TGCGCCAGCAGCCAAGTTGTCGCGGGGACTCAAGCTTTCTTT.